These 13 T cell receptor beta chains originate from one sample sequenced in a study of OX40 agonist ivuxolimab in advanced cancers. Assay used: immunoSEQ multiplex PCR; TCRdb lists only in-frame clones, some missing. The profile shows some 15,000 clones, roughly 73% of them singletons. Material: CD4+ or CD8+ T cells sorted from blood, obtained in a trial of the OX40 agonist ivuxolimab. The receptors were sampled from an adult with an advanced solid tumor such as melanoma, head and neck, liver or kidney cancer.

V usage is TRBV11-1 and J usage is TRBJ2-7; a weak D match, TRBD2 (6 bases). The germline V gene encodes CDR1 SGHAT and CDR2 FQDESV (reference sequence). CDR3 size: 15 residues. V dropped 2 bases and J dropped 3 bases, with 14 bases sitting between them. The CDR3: CASSLSGEPYYEQYF. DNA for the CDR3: TGTGCCAGCAGCTTATCGGGGGAGCCATACTACGAGCAGTACTTC.

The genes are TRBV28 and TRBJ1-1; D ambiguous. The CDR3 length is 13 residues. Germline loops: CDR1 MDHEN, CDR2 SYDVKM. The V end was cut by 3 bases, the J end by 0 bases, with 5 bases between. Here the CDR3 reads CASSFALNTEAFF. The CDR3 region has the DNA TGTGCCAGCAGTTTTGCCCTGAACACTGAAGCTTTCTTT.

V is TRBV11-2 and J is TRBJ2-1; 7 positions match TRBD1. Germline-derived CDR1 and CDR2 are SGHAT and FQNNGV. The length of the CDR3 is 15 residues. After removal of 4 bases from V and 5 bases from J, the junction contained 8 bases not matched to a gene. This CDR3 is CASSSTGSGDNEQFF. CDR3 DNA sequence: TGTGCCAGCAGCTCGACAGGGTCCGGGGACAATGAGCAGTTCTTC. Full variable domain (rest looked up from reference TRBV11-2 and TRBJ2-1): EAGVAQSPRYKIIEKRQSVAFWCNPISGHATLYWYQQILGQGPKLLIQFQNNGVVDDSQLPKDRFSAERLKGVDSTLKIQPAKLEDSAVYLCASSSTGSGDNEQFFGPGTRLTVL.

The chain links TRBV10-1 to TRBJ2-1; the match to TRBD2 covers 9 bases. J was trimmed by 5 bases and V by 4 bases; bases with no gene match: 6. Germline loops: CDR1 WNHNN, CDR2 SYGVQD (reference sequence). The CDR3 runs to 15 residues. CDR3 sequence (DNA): TGCGCCAGCAGTGCATGGACTAGCGTAGACAATGAGCAGTTCTTC. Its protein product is CASSAWTSVDNEQFF.

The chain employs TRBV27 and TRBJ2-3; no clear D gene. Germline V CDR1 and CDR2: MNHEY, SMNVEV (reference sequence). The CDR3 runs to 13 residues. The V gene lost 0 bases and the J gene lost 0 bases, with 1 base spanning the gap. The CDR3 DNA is TGTGCCAGCAGTTTATCCAGCACAGATACGCAGTATTTT. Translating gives CASSLSSTDTQYF.

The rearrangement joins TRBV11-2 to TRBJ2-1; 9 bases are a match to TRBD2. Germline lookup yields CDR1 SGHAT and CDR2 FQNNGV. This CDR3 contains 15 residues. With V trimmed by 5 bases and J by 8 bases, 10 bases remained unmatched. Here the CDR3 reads CASSLLREGRYEQFF. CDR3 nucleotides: TGTGCCAGCAGCCTTCTGCGGGAGGGCCGGTATGAGCAGTTCTTC.

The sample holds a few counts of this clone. CDR3 DNA sequence: TGCGCCAGCAGCTTGGCGGTACAGGGGGCTAGCTATGGCTACACCTTC. The encoded protein is CASSLAVQGASYGYTF. This chain joins TRBV5-1 and TRBJ1-2, with TRBD1 identical over 9 bases. With V trimmed by 0 bases and J by 4 bases, 7 bases remained unmatched. This CDR3 is 16 amino acids long. Germline V gene lookup returns CDR1 SGHRS and CDR2 YFSETQ.

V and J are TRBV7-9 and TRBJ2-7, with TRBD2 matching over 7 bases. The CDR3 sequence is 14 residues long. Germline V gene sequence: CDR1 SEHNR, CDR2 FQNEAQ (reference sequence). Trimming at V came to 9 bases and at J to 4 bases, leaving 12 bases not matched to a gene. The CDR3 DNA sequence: TGTGCCAGTAGTGGGGGAGGGGAGCTTTACGAGCAGTACTTC. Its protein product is CASSGGGELYEQYF.

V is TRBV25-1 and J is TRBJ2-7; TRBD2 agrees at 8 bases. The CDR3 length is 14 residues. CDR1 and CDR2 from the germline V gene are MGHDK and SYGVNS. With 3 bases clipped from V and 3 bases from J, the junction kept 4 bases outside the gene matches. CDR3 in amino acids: CASSEDGRDYEQYF. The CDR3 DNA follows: TGTGCCAGCAGTGAGGACGGGAGGGACTACGAGCAGTACTTC.

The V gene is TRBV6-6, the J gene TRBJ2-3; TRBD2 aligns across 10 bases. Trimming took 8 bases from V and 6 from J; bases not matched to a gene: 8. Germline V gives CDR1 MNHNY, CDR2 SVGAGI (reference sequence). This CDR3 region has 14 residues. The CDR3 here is CASLGSGGRDTQYF. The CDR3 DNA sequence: TGTGCCAGCCTCGGTAGCGGGGGGCGGGATACGCAGTATTTT.

CDR3 DNA sequence: TGTGCCAGCAGCTTAGTAAGCCTAGCGGGAATATACGAGCAGTACTTC. It yields the protein CASSLVSLAGIYEQYF. The rearrangement links TRBV7-9 to TRBJ2-5; 9 positions match TRBD2. The last part of the DNA fits TRBJ2-7 better; the J call may be wrong. CDR3 length: 16 residues. From germline, CDR1 is SEHNR and CDR2 FQNEAQ (reference sequence).

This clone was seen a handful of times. The CDR3 coding sequence is TGTGCCAGCAGCTTGGTGCAGGGGGACAGGGTTGATGAAAAACTGTTTTTT. As protein: CASSLVQGDRVDEKLFF. The chain links TRBV5-4 to TRBJ1-4; 9 bases match TRBD1. Germline V lookup: CDR1 SGHNT, CDR2 YYREEE (reference sequence). There are 17 residues in the CDR3. After removal of 0 bases from V and 6 bases from J, the junction contained 9 bases not matched to a gene.

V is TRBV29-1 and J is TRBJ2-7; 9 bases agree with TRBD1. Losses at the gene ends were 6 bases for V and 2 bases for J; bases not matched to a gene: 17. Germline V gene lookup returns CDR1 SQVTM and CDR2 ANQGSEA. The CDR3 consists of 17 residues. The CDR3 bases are TGCAGCGTATCCGGGACAGGGAACCGGGAGGACCCCTACGAGCAGTACTTC. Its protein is CSVSGTGNREDPYEQYF.